This TCR beta chain stems from a study of cytomegalovirus exposure and HLA in healthy donors. As for the donors, each was a healthy bone marrow donor. Germline assignment: CDR1 SGHTA and CDR2 FQGNSA. This CDR3 is 17 amino acids long. V was clipped by 5 bases and J by 7 bases; unmatched bases: 14. The sample holds a few counts of this clone. Primers for the PCR totalled 60 Vbeta and 13 Jbeta. The data were produced by immunoSEQ multiplex PCR, yet TCRdb's version contains in-frame clones alone and is incomplete. The sample has roughly 200,000 clones, about 80% seen once. The sample taken for sequencing was PBMCs. The TCR comes from a woman between 25 and 40 years old in good health and CMV-seropositive. The chain recombines TRBV7-2 with TRBJ2-2; the match to TRBD2 covers 9 bases. CDR3: CASSPIPGLAKIGELFF. The CDR3 DNA follows: TGTGCCAGCAGCCCAATCCCGGGACTAGCTAAAATCGGGGAGCTGTTTTTT.